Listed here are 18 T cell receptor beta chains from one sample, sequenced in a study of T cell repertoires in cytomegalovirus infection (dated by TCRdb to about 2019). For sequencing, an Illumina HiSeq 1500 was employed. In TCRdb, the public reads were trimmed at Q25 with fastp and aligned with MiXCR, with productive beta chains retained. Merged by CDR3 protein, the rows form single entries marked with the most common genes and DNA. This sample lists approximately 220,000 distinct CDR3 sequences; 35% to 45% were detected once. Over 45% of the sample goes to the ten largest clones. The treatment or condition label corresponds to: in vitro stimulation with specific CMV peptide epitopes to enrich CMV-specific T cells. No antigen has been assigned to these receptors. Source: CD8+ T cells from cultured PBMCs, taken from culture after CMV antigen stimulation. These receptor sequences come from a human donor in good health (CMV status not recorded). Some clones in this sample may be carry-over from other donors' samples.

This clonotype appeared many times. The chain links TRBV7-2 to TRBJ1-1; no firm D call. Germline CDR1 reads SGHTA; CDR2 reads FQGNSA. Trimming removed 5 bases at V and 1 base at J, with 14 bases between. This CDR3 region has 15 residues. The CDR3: CASSLIWRANTEAFF. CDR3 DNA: TGTGCCAGCAGCCTGATATGGAGGGCGAACACTGAAGCTTTCTTT.

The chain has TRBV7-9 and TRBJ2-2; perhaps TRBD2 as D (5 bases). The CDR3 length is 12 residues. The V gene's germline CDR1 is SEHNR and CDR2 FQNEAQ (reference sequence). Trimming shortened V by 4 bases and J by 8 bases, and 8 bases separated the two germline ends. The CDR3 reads CASSYREGELFF. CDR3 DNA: TGTGCCAGCAGCTATAGGGAGGGGGAGCTGTTTTTT.

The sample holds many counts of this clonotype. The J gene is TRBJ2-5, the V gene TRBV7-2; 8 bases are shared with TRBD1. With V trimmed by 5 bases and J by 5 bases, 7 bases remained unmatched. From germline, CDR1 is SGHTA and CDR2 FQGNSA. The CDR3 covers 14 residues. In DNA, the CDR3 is TGTGCCAGCAGCCCGGACAGGGTAGTCGAGACCCAGTACTTC. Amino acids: CASSPDRVVETQYF.

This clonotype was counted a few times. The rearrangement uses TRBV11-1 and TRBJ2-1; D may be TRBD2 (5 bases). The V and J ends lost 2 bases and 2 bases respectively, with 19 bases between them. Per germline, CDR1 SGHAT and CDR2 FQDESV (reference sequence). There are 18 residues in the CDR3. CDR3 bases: TGTGCCAGCAGCTTATCCCCTCCTCAGCGGAGGACCTACAATGAGCAGTTCTTC. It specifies CASSLSPPQRRTYNEQFF.

CDR3 nucleotide sequence: TGTGCCAGCAGCTTCCGGGACAAAGGCCCTGAAGCTTTCTTT. Amino acid sequence: CASSFRDKGPEAFF. The chain links TRBV4-2 to TRBJ1-1; D is perhaps TRBD1 (6 bases). There are 14 residues in the CDR3. With 5 bases removed from V and 6 bases from J, the gap between germline ends came to 16 bases. CDR1 is LGHNA, CDR2 YNFKEQ, per germline.

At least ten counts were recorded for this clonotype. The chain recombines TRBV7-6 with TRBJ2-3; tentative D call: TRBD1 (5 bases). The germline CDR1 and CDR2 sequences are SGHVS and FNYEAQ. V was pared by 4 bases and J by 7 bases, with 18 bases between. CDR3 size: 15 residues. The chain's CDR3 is CASSSDLLTANTQYF. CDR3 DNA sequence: TGTGCCAGCAGCTCGGATCTCCTGACAGCGAATACGCAGTATTTT. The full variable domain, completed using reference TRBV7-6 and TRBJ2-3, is GAGVSQSPRYKVTKRGQDVALRCDPISGHVSLYWYRQALGQGPEFLTYFNYEAQQDKSGLPNDRFSAERPEGSISTLTIQRTEQRDSAMYRCASSSDLLTANTQYFGPGTRLTVL.

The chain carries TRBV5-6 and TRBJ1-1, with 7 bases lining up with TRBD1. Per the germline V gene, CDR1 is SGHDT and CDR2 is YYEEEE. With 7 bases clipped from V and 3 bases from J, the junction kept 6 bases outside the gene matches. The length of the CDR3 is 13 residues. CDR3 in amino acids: CASGRGRDTEAFF. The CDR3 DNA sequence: TGTGCCAGCGGGAGGGGGCGAGACACTGAAGCTTTCTTT. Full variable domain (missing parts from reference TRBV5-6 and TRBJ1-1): DAGVTQSPTHLIKTRGQQVTLRCSPKSGHDTVSWYQQALGQGPQFIFQYYEEEERQRGNFPDRFSGHQFPNYSSELNVNALLLGDSALYLCASGRGRDTEAFFGQGTRLTVV.

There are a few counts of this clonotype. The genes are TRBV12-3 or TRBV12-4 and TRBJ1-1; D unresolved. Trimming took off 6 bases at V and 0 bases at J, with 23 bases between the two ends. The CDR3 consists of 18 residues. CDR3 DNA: TGTGCCAGCAGCCCAACATGGGGAAACGCGGGTATGAACACTGAAGCTTTCTTT. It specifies CASSPTWGNAGMNTEAFF.

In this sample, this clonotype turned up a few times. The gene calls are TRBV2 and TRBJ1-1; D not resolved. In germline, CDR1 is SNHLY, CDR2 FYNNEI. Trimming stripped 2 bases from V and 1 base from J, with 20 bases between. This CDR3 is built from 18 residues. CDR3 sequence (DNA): TGTGCCAGCAGTGAAATAGGCGACTCCTCGAGGAGGAACACTGAAGCTTTCTTT. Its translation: CASSEIGDSSRRNTEAFF. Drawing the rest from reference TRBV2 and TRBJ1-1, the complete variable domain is EPEVTQTPSHQVTQMGQEVILRCVPISNHLYFYWYRQILGQKVEFLVSFYNNEISEKSEIFDDQFSVERPDGSNFTLKIRSTKLEDSAMYFCASSEIGDSSRRNTEAFFGQGTRLTVV.

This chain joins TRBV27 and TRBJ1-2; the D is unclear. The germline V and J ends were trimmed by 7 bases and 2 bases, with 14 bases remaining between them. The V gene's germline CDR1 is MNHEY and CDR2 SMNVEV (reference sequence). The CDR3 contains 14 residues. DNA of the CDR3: TGTGCCAGCACTATTGGACCGGGAAACTATGGCTACACCTTC. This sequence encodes CASTIGPGNYGYTF.

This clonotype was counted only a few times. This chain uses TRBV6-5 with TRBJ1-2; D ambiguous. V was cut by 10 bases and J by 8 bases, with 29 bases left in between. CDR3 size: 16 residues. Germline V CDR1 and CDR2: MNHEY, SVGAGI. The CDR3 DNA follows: TGTGCCACCATGGGGAGTGAGCGGCGTACCTCTGGGGGCTACACCTTC. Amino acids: CATMGSERRTSGGYTF.

The CDR3 loop reads CASIDAGGGEKLFF. The DNA for the CDR3 is TGTGCCAGCATCGACGCAGGGGGCGGTGAAAAACTGTTTTTT. The chain joins TRBV28 to TRBJ1-4, with 8 bases identical to TRBD1. The germline gives CDR1 MDHEN, CDR2 SYDVKM. The CDR3 spans 14 residues. The trim removed 7 bases at V and 7 bases at J, leaving 8 bases unmatched. The variable domain in full, completed from reference TRBV28 and TRBJ1-4, reads DVKVTQSSRYLVKRTGEKVFLECVQDMDHENMFWYRQDPGLGLRLIYFSYDVKMKEKGDIPEGYSVSREKKERFSLILESASTNQTSMYLCASIDAGGGEKLFFGSGTQLSVL.

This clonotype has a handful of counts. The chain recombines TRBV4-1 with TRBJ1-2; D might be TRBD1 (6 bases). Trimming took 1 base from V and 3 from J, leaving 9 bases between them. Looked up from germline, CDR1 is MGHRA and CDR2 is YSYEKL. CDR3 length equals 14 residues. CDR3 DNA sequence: TGCGCCAGCAGCCAAGTTAACAGGGACTATGGCTACACCTTC. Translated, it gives CASSQVNRDYGYTF.

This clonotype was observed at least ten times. CDR3 nucleotide sequence: TGTGCCAGCAGCTTAGTCCCACCACGGGGGCCGAACACTGAAGCTTTCTTT. Translation: CASSLVPPRGPNTEAFF. The chain recombines TRBV7-2 with TRBJ1-1; TRBD1 might be the D (6 bases). Germline V gene lookup returns CDR1 SGHTA and CDR2 FQGNSA. The CDR3 extends over 17 amino acids. V lost 1 base and J 1 base, leaving 16 bases between the germline ends.

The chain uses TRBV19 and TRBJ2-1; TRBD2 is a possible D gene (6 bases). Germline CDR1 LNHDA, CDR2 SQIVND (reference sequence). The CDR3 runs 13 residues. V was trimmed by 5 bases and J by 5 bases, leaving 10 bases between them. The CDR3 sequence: CASSPTSNNEQFF. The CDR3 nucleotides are TGTGCCAGTAGTCCAACTAGCAACAATGAGCAGTTCTTC. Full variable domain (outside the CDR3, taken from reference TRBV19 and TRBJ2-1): DGGITQSPKYLFRKEGQNVTLSCEQNLNHDAMYWYRQDPGQGLRLIYYSQIVNDFQKGDIAEGYSVSREKKESFPLTVTSAQKNPTAFYLCASSPTSNNEQFFGPGTRLTVL.

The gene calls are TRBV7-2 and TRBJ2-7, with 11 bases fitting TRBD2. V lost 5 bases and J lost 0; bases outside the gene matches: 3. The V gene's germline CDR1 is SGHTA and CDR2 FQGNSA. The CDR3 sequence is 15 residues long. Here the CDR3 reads CASSVTSGSSYEQYF. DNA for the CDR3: TGTGCCAGCAGCGTCACTAGCGGGAGCTCCTACGAGCAGTACTTC.

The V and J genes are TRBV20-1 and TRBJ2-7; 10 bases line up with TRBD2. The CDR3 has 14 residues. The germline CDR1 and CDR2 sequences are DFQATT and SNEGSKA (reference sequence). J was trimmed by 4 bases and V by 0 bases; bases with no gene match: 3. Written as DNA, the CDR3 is TGCAGTGCTAGAGATCCTAGCGGGAGTTACGAGCAGTACTTC. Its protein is CSARDPSGSYEQYF.

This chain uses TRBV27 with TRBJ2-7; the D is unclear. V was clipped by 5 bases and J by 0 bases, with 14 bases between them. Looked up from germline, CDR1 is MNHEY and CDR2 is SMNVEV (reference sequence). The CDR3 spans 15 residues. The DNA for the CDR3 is TGTGCCAGCAGTCCCTCGGGCCCAATCTCCTACGAGCAGTACTTC. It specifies CASSPSGPISYEQYF.